Shown below are 8 T cell receptor beta chains from a single sample sequenced in a study of T cell responses to AZD1222 COVID-19 vaccine. Some clones are missing from TCRdb's copy, which holds only in-frame ones; the method was immunoSEQ multiplex PCR. The sample has about 90,000 clones; 88% are singletons. The sample in question was peripheral blood, obtained on day 0 of AZD1222 vaccination. These receptors all come from an adult in good health.

The chain links TRBV28 to TRBJ1-4; no clear D. This CDR3 has 14 amino acids. Deletions cut 6 bases from V and 4 bases from J, with 12 bases between. Germline CDR1 MDHEN, CDR2 SYDVKM. CDR3 residues: CASSPPGFNEKLFF. The CDR3 DNA sequence: TGTGCCAGCAGCCCCCCGGGCTTTAATGAAAAACTGTTTTTT.

This chain joins TRBV18 and TRBJ1-1; no definite D call. Germline-derived CDR1 and CDR2 are KGHSH and LQKENI. The CDR3 is made up of 13 amino acids. V was pared by 8 bases and J by 3 bases, with 13 bases between. The CDR3, as DNA: TGTGCCAGCGCTACACGGTCGGACACTGAAGCTTTCTTT. Protein product: CASATRSDTEAFF. The variable domain in full, completed from reference TRBV18 and TRBJ1-1, reads NAGVMQNPRHLVRRRGQEARLRCSPMKGHSHVYWYRQLPEEGLKFMVYLQKENIIDESGMPKERFSAEFPKEGPSILRIQQVVRGDSAAYFCASATRSDTEAFFGQGTRLTVV.

There are a few counts of this clone. The chain carries TRBV19 and TRBJ2-2; D tentatively fits TRBD1 or TRBD2 (7 bases each). Germline loops: CDR1 LNHDA, CDR2 SQIVND (reference sequence). This CDR3 has 14 residues. The ends were cut back, 9 bases at V and 1 base at J, with 12 bases in the middle. The CDR3: CASERDRNTGELFF. CDR3 nucleotides: TGTGCCAGCGAGCGGGACAGGAACACCGGGGAGCTGTTTTTT.

The table lists this clone with a few counts. V and J are TRBV7-2 and TRBJ2-7; tentative D call: TRBD1 (5 bases). Germline CDR1 reads SGHTA; CDR2 reads FQGNSA. CDR3 size: 15 residues. The ends were cut back, 1 base at V and 5 bases at J, with 15 bases in the middle. This CDR3 is CASSLGGYRSDEQYF. CDR3 bases: TGTGCCAGCAGCTTAGGAGGCTACAGGTCGGACGAGCAGTACTTC.

This clone counts as medium-sized. The V and J genes are TRBV4-1 and TRBJ1-1; possibly TRBD1 for D (5 bases). Trimming shortened V by 4 bases and J by 5 bases, and 17 bases separated the two germline ends. Germline lookup yields CDR1 MGHRA and CDR2 YSYEKL. The CDR3 spans 15 residues. Here the CDR3 reads CASSPVWSGGTEAFF. The DNA of the CDR3 is TGCGCCAGCAGCCCCGTTTGGTCCGGGGGGACTGAAGCTTTCTTT.

V usage is TRBV19 and J usage is TRBJ2-2; TRBD2 matches at 7 bases. The junction had 13 bases not matched to a gene; V was cut back by 5 bases and J by 7 bases. There are 16 residues in the CDR3. Germline V lookup: CDR1 LNHDA, CDR2 SQIVND (reference sequence). CDR3 sequence: CASSDGRYPPSGELFF. In DNA form, the CDR3 reads TGTGCCAGTAGTGACGGGAGGTATCCCCCCAGCGGGGAGCTGTTTTTT.

The chain uses TRBV11-1 and TRBJ1-1; the D is unclear. V was pared by 8 bases and J by 6 bases, with 13 bases between. The CDR3 runs 12 residues. CDR1 is SGHAT and CDR2 is FQDESV in the germline V gene (reference sequence). The DNA for the CDR3 is TGTGCCAGCGGCTGGGATGGATCTGAAGCTTTCTTT. It specifies CASGWDGSEAFF.

J is TRBJ2-5 and V is TRBV7-9; 8 bases map to TRBD2. This CDR3 spans 15 amino acids. V lost 2 bases and J lost 6; bases outside the gene matches: 8. The germline V gene encodes CDR1 SEHNR and CDR2 FQNEAQ (reference sequence). The CDR3 nucleotides are TGTGCCAGCAGCTTAATGAGCGGGAGAAGCCAGACCCAGTACTTC. Protein sequence: CASSLMSGRSQTQYF.